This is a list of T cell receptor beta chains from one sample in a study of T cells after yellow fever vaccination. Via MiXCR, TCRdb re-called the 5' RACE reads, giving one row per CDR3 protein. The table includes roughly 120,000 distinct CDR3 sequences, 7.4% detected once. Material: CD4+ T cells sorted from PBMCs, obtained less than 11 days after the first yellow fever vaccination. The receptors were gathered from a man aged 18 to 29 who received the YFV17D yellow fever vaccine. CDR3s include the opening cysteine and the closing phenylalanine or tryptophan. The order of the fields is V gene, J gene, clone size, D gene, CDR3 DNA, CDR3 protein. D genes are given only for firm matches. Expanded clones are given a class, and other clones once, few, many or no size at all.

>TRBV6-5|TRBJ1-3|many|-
TGTGCCAGCAGTTACTCGGCGGATGGGACTGGAAACACCATATATTTT
CASSYSADGTGNTIYF
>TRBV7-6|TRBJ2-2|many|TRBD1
TGTGCCAGCAGCTTTTCGACAGGGGCCGAGAGCACCGGGGAGCTGTTTTTT
CASSFSTGAESTGELFF
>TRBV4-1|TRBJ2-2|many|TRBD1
TGCGCCAGCAGCCAACCGGGACAGGGACCCACCGGGGAGCTGTTTTTT
CASSQPGQGPTGELFF
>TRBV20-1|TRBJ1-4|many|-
TGCAGTGGAGGACAGCCGAATGAAAAACTGTTTTTT
CSGGQPNEKLFF
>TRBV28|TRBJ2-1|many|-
TGTGCCAGCACATCTGCGGGGCTCCAGAGCTCCTACAATGAGCAGTTCTTC
CASTSAGLQSSYNEQFF
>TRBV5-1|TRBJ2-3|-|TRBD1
TGCGCCAGCAGACAGGGGGCTGGAGGAGATACGCAGTATTTT
CASRQGAGGDTQYF
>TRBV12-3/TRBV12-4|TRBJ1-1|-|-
TGTGCCAGCAGTCCAAGGACAGCCACTGAAGCTTTCTTT
CASSPRTATEAFF
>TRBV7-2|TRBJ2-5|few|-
TGTGCCAGCAGGGAAGTGGAGACCCAGTACTTC
CASREVETQYF
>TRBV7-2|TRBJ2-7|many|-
TGTGCCAGCAGCTTAACAGCCGACTCCTACGAGCAGTACTTC
CASSLTADSYEQYF
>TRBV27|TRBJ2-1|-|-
TGTGCCAGCAAAGACACAAGCTCCTACAATGAGCAGTTCTTC
CASKDTSSYNEQFF
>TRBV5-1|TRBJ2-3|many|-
TGCGCCAGCAGCCCAGGCCCCGATACGCAGTATTTT
CASSPGPDTQYF
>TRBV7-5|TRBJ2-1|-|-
-
CISVPEATGASGGNNEQFF
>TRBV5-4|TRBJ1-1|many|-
TGTGCCAGCAGCTTGGCTCCCACAGTTCTTAATCCTGAAGCTTTCTTT
CASSLAPTVLNPEAFF
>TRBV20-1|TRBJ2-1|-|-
TGCAGTGCAAACCGGGACTCCTCCTACAATGAGCAGTTCTTC
CSANRDSSYNEQFF
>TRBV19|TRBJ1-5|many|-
TGTTCCAGTAGTAATCGCGGCAGGAGTCAGCCCCAGCATTTT
CSSSNRGRSQPQHF
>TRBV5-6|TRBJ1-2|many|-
TGTGCCAGCAGCTTGGTCCAGGGGAACTATGGCTACACCTTC
CASSLVQGNYGYTF
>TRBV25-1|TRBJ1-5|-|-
TGTGCCAGCAGTGCGGGAAACCAGCCCCAGCATTTT
CASSAGNQPQHF
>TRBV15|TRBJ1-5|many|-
TGTGCCACCAGCAGAGATATTCTGGCATATAGCAATCAGCCCCAGCATTTT
CATSRDILAYSNQPQHF
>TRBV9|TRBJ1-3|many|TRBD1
TGTGCCAGCAGCGTCCGGGACAGGTCATTCGCTGGAAACACCATATATTTT
CASSVRDRSFAGNTIYF
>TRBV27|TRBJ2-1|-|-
TGTGCCAGCAGTTTGCGGGCTTACAATGAGCAGTTCTTC
CASSLRAYNEQFF
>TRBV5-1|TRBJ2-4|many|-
TGCGCCAGCAGCTTGAGCCCCGAGGGGGGGAACATTCAGTACTTC
CASSLSPEGGNIQYF
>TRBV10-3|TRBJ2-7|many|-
TGTGCCACCCGGGCTACCCTATCCTACGAGCAGTACTTC
CATRATLSYEQYF
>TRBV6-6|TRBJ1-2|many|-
TGTGCCAGCAGCCGAGACAGAGCAATGTTCTACACCTTC
CASSRDRAMFYTF
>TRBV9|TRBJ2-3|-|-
TGTGCCAGCAGCCGACAGTCCTCTAGCACAGATACGCAGTATTTT
CASSRQSSSTDTQYF
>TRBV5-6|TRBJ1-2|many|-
TGTGCCAGCAGCTACGATACGGAAGGCTACACCTTC
CASSYDTEGYTF
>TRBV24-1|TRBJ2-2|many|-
TGTGCCGCCGCAAGTCCGGGTGGCTCGAACACCGGGGAGCTGTTTTTT
CAAASPGGSNTGELFF
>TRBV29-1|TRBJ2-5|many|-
TGCAGCGTTGAAGGCGGCGGGGAGACCCAGTACTTC
CSVEGGGETQYF
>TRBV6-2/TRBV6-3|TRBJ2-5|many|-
TGTGCCAGCAGTCCAGGGAGACGACAAGAGACCCAGTACTTC
CASSPGRRQETQYF
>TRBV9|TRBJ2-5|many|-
TGTGCCAGCAGCCCCGGATCGTCGGAGACCCAGTACTTC
CASSPGSSETQYF
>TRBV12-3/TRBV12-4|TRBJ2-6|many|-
TGTGCCAGCAGTTTGGGAGTTCCTGGGGCCAACGTCCTGACTTTC
CASSLGVPGANVLTF
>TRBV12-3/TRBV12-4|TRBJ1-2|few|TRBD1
TGTGCCAGCAGTCCGGGACAGCTGGGGGATGGCTACACCTTC
CASSPGQLGDGYTF
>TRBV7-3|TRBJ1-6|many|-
TGTGCCAGCAGCCCTAATGTTGATTCACCCCTCCACTTT
CASSPNVDSPLHF
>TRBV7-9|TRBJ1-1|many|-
TGTGCCAGCAGTCAGGGCGCTGAAGCTTTCTTT
CASSQGAEAFF
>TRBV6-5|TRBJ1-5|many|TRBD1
TGTGCCAGCAGCGCACACGGACAGGGCAATCAGCCCCAGCATTTT
CASSAHGQGNQPQHF
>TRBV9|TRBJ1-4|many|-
TGTGCCAGCAGCGTTGGGGATCCAACTAATGAAAAACTGTTTTTT
CASSVGDPTNEKLFF
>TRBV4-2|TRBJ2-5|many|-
TGTGCCAGCAGCCAAGTCGGGGGTGAAGAGACCCAGTACTTC
CASSQVGGEETQYF
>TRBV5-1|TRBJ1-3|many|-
TGCGCCAGCAGCTTGGAAGGTTCGGCAAACACCATATATTTT
CASSLEGSANTIYF
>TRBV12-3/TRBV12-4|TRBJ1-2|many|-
TGTGCCAGCAGTTTGCGGGGGTATAACTATGGCTACACCTTC
CASSLRGYNYGYTF
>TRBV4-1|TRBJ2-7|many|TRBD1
TGCGCCAGCAGCCCAACGTTGGGACAGGGGGCGGCAGGGCAGTACTTC
CASSPTLGQGAAGQYF